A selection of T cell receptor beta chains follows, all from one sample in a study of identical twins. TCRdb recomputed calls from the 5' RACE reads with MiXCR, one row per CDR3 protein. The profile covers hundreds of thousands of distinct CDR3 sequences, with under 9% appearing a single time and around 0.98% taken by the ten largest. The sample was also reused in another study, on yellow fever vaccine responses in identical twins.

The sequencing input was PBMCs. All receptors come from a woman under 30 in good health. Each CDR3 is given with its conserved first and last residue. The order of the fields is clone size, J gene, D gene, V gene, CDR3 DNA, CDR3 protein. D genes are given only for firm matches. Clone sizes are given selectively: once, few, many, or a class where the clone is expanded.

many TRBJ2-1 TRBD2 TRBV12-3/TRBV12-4 TGTGCCAGCAGTTTCGGACTAGCGGGAGACCCTGAGCAGTTCTTC CASSFGLAGDPEQFF
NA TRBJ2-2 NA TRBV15 TGTGCCACCAGGTACGGCCACACCGGGGAGCTGTTTTTT CATRYGHTGELFF
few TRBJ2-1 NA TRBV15 TGTGCCACCAGCGCTGATAACCTCCCGTACAATGAGCAGTTCTTC CATSADNLPYNEQFF
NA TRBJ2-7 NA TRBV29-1 TGCAGCGTTGGCTTCGATCCCCGGGGGCAGGTTTACGAGCAGTACTTC CSVGFDPRGQVYEQYF
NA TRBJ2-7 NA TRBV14 TGTGCCAGCAGCGAAGCACAGGACTACGAGCAGTACTTC CASSEAQDYEQYF
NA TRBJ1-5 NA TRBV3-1 TGTGCCAGCAGCCCTCAAGCCCCCGGCGGGAGTCAGCCCCAGCATTTT CASSPQAPGGSQPQHF
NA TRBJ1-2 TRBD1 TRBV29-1 TGCAGCGTCGGGACAGGGGGCCATGGCTACACCTTC CSVGTGGHGYTF
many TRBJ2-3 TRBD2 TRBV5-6 TGTGCCAGCAGCTCAGGGACTAGCGGGAGTTTCCCAGATACGCAGTATTTT CASSSGTSGSFPDTQYF
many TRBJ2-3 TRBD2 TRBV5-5 TGTGCCAGCAGCTTGTCAGCGGGGGAGTTTACGCAGTATTTT CASSLSAGEFTQYF
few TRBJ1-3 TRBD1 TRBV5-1 TGCGCCAGCAGCTACGGGACAGAAGGAAACACCATATATTTT CASSYGTEGNTIYF
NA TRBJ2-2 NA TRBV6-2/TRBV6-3 TGTGCCAGCAGTTACGCGAGCACGAACACCGGGGAGCTGTTTTTT CASSYASTNTGELFF
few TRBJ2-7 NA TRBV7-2 TGTGCCAGCAGCTTAGCTGGTAGCCTCGGGTACGAGCAGTACTTC CASSLAGSLGYEQYF
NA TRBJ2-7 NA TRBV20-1 TGCAGTGCTAGAGATCAGACCCACGAGCAGTACTTC CSARDQTHEQYF
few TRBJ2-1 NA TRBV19 TGTGCCAGTAGGGGAGTCGGGGTGAATGAGCAGTTCTTC CASRGVGVNEQFF
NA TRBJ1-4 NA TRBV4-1 TGCGCCAGCAGCCAAGCTCCTCTTGGTAGGGAAAAACTGTTTTTT CASSQAPLGREKLFF
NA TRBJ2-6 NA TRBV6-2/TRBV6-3 TGTGCCAGCAGTTACTCGGTAGTAGCTGGGGCCAACGTCCTGACTTTC CASSYSVVAGANVLTF